The clone carrying this T cell receptor beta chain was found a few times. Researchers ran the PCR with 60 Vbeta and 13 Jbeta primers. Here immunoSEQ multiplex PCR was the method, and the copy in TCRdb shows in-frame clones only, minus some. In the table there are more than 95,000 clones, roughly 13% of which are singletons. This sample stems from a study of cytomegalovirus exposure and HLA in healthy donors. The length of the CDR3 is 14 residues. Germline assignment: CDR1 MNHEY and CDR2 SVGAGI. Trimming stripped 7 bases from V and 0 bases from J, with 10 bases between. Sequenced sample: PBMCs. The chain joins TRBV6-5 to TRBJ2-1; the D gene is possibly TRBD2 (6 bases). The sequence came from a man in his forties or fifties in good health and CMV-seropositive. CDR3 amino acids: CASTLGGSYNEQFF. CDR3 sequence (DNA): TGTGCCAGCACCCTCGGGGGCTCCTACAATGAGCAGTTCTTC.